This passage covers 32 T cell receptor beta chains from one sample sequenced in a study of shared clonotypes between healthy human individuals. The method was immunoSEQ multiplex PCR; TCRdb's version includes in-frame clones alone and lacks a portion of them. Found here are about 300,000 clones, around 67% of them singletons; the top ten hold 10% to 13%. Sequencing was carried out using memory CD4+ T cells sorted from blood. Described subset: CD45RA-negative fraction. The receptors stem from a man aged 25 to 40 in good health.

V and J are TRBV18 and TRBJ2-5, with TRBD2 matching over 10 bases. V dropped 5 bases and J dropped 6; count of bases not matched to a gene: 15. This CDR3 is built from 17 residues. Looked up from germline, CDR1 is KGHSH and CDR2 is LQKENI. CDR3 DNA: TGTGCCAGCTCAGGTACCGGGACTAGCGTCGGTCAGCAGACCCAGTACTTC. It yields the protein CASSGTGTSVGQQTQYF.

This clone turned up a few times. The V and J genes are TRBV14 and TRBJ2-7; a possible D gene is TRBD1 (6 bases). This CDR3 contains 17 residues. Germline CDR1 reads SGHDN; CDR2 reads FVKESK. V lost 4 bases and J 0 bases, leaving 19 bases between the germline ends. In nucleotides, the CDR3 is TGTGCCAGCAGCCCCCCAAAACAGGGACCCGCCTCCTACGAGCAGTACTTC. Amino acid sequence: CASSPPKQGPASYEQYF.

The chain employs TRBV10-2 and TRBJ2-1; 12 nucleotides agree with TRBD2. CDR1 WSHSY and CDR2 SAAADI come from the germline V gene. The CDR3 sequence is 14 residues long. The J segment lost 4 bases and the V segment lost 9 bases, leaving 4 bases of the junction unmatched. The CDR3 DNA reads as TGCGCCAGTCGACTAGCGGGAGCATACAATGAGCAGTTCTTC. Translating it yields CASRLAGAYNEQFF.

This clone was recorded a few times. The chain has TRBV5-4 and TRBJ2-1; 11 positions match TRBD2. Germline assignment: CDR1 SGHNT and CDR2 YYREEE (reference sequence). Losses at the gene ends were 0 bases for V and 8 bases for J; bases not matched to a gene: 10. The CDR3 runs to 17 residues. The CDR3 nucleotides read TGTGCCAGCAGCTTGGAGGCTAGCGGGAGGATGGGGTATGAGCAGTTCTTC. This sequence encodes CASSLEASGRMGYEQFF.

This clone has more than one count but fewer than ten. V usage is TRBV2 and J usage is TRBJ2-3; 7 nucleotides match TRBD2. Germline CDR1 is SNHLY and CDR2 is FYNNEI. The CDR3 loop spans 14 amino acids. The V segment lost 1 base and the J segment 8 bases; nucleotides outside the gene matches: 6. The CDR3 DNA sequence: TGTGCCAGCAGTGAAGGACTAGCTTCGGGTACGCAGTATTTT. This codes for CASSEGLASGTQYF.

The chain recombines TRBV29-1 with TRBJ1-5, with a tentative D call TRBD1 (6 bases). CDR1 and CDR2 from the germline V gene are SQVTM and ANQGSEA. V lost 4 bases and J lost 5, with 9 bases in between. CDR3 size: 12 residues. This CDR3 reads CSVGDTDQPQHF. CDR3 DNA: TGCAGCGTTGGGGACACCGATCAGCCCCAGCATTTT.

This clone has only a few counts. This sequence joins TRBV6-4 and TRBJ2-5, with a tentative D call TRBD1 (5 bases). V lost 10 bases to trimming and J lost 5 bases, with 20 bases between them. Looked up from germline, CDR1 is MRHNA and CDR2 is SNTAGT. CDR3 size: 14 residues. CDR3 amino acids: CATEQVVRLETQYF. DNA of the CDR3: TGTGCCACCGAACAGGTAGTACGACTTGAGACCCAGTACTTC.

This chain's CDR3 is CSVEGQGVSGANVLTF. The CDR3 nucleotides read TGCAGCGTTGAGGGACAGGGGGTCTCTGGGGCCAACGTCCTGACTTTC. The genes are TRBV29-1 and TRBJ2-6; TRBD1 matches 11 bases. The CDR3 extends over 16 amino acids. Germline-derived CDR1 and CDR2 are SQVTM and ANQGSEA. V lost 3 bases and J lost 0; bases outside the gene matches: 1. Using reference TRBV29-1 and TRBJ2-6 for the parts outside the CDR3, the full variable domain is SAVISQKPSRDICQRGTSLTIQCQVDSQVTMMFWYRQQPGQSLTLIATANQGSEATYESGFVIDKFPISRPNLTFSTLTVSNMSPEDSSIYLCSVEGQGVSGANVLTFGAGSRLTVL.

The chain joins TRBV7-2 to TRBJ1-4, with D unresolved. The V gene lost 0 bases and the J gene lost 8 bases, with 13 bases spanning the gap. The CDR3 contains 15 residues. The germline CDR1 and CDR2 sequences are SGHTA and FQGNSA. CDR3 region: CASSLATGRDEKLFF. In DNA, the CDR3 is TGTGCCAGCAGCTTAGCGACGGGTCGTGACGAAAAACTGTTTTTT.

The chain joins TRBV5-6 to TRBJ2-3; no clear D. Looked up from germline, CDR1 is SGHDT and CDR2 is YYEEEE. The germline V and J ends were trimmed by 5 bases and 0 bases, with 22 bases remaining between them. This CDR3 is built from 18 residues. The CDR3 region has the DNA TGTGCCAGCAGATCTCCGTACCACCTAAAGACTAGCACAGATACGCAGTATTTT. As protein: CASRSPYHLKTSTDTQYF.

The chain links TRBV7-6 to TRBJ2-5; 7 bases match TRBD1. The junction had 3 bases not matched to a gene; V was cut back by 4 bases and J by 1 base. Germline lookup yields CDR1 SGHVS and CDR2 FNYEAQ. This CDR3 has 14 amino acids. In nucleotides, the CDR3 is TGTGCCAGCAGCTCAACAGGGGCCCAAGAGACCCAGTACTTC. This gives the protein CASSSTGAQETQYF.

This clone came up many times. The chain links TRBV18 to TRBJ2-1; either TRBD1 or TRBD2 may fit D (5 bases each). CDR3 length: 15 residues. V was cut by 2 bases and J by 2 bases, with 10 bases left in between. Looked up from germline, CDR1 is KGHSH and CDR2 is LQKENI. The CDR3 DNA sequence: TGTGCCAGCTCACCAGTTGGGGGTACCTACAATGAGCAGTTCTTC. As protein: CASSPVGGTYNEQFF.

This rearrangement joins TRBV4-3 to TRBJ2-1, with no clear D. The ends were cut back, 0 bases at V and 4 bases at J, with 13 bases in the middle. This CDR3 spans 16 amino acids. The germline V gene encodes CDR1 LGHNA and CDR2 YSLEER. The CDR3 here is CASSQDLGQVYNEQFF. The CDR3 DNA is TGCGCCAGCAGCCAAGATCTCGGGCAGGTTTACAATGAGCAGTTCTTC.

The chain carries TRBV29-1 and TRBJ2-5; a weak D match, TRBD2 (6 bases). The V and J ends lost 3 bases and 5 bases respectively, with 10 bases between them. The CDR3 totals 12 residues. From germline, CDR1 is SQVTM and CDR2 ANQGSEA. This chain's CDR3 is CSVDSGSETQYF. The DNA for the CDR3 is TGCAGCGTTGACTCCGGGAGCGAGACCCAGTACTTC.

This clone has a handful of counts. The chain has TRBV4-3 and TRBJ2-3, with 10 nucleotides matching TRBD2. Germline CDR1 reads LGHNA; CDR2 reads YSLEER. The V gene end was trimmed by 1 base and the J gene end by 5 bases; junction bases not matched to a gene: 12. The CDR3 sequence is 18 residues long. This CDR3 is CASSQVVSSGSFQDTQYF. CDR3 nucleotides: TGCGCCAGCAGCCAAGTAGTATCTAGCGGGAGTTTTCAAGATACGCAGTATTTT.

Points on this clone: The junction differs from germline at one of its ends, possibly a read error. The J gene is TRBJ1-4, the V gene TRBV7-7, with TRBD1 matching over 7 bases. The CDR3 consists of 14 residues. CDR1 is SSHAT and CDR2 is FNYEAQ in the germline V gene (reference sequence). CDR3 sequence (DNA): TGTGCTAGCAGCCCAGGGGGGAGTAATGAAAAACTGTTTTTT. It encodes CASSPGGSNEKLFF.

V and J are TRBV11-2 and TRBJ1-3; D is undetermined. The CDR3 totals 12 residues. CDR1 and CDR2 from the germline V gene are SGHAT and FQNNGV. V was cut by 5 bases and J by 0 bases, with 2 bases left in between. The CDR3 here is CASSNSGNTIYF. The CDR3, as DNA: TGTGCCAGCAGCAACTCTGGAAACACCATATATTTT. The full variable domain, in which reference TRBV11-2 and TRBJ1-3 provide the parts outside the CDR3, is EAGVAQSPRYKIIEKRQSVAFWCNPISGHATLYWYQQILGQGPKLLIQFQNNGVVDDSQLPKDRFSAERLKGVDSTLKIQPAKLEDSAVYLCASSNSGNTIYFGEGSWLTVV.

The chain employs TRBV30 and TRBJ1-2, with 7 bases aligning to TRBD1. The CDR3 has 12 residues. Germline-derived CDR1 and CDR2 are GTSNPN and SVGIG (reference sequence). Trimming removed 2 bases from V and 7 bases from J; junction bases left unmatched: 4. CDR3: CAWSPTGRGYTF. CDR3 nucleotide sequence: TGTGCCTGGAGTCCGACAGGGCGTGGCTACACCTTC.

The rearrangement joins TRBV13 to TRBJ2-7; D is uncertain. CDR1 PRHDT and CDR2 FYEKMQ come from the germline V gene (reference sequence). V shed 0 bases and J shed 0 bases, with 0 bases lying between them. The CDR3 loop spans 12 amino acids. The chain's CDR3 is CASSLGSYEQYF. In DNA, the CDR3 is TGTGCCAGCAGCTTAGGCTCCTACGAGCAGTACTTC.

This clone was picked up a small number of times. This chain links TRBV5-1 with TRBJ2-5, with D tentatively TRBD2 (7 bases). Trimming left V 4 bases short and J 5 bases short, with 21 bases between. The germline V gene has CDR1 SGHRS and CDR2 YFSETQ. This CDR3 region has 16 residues. Here the CDR3 reads CASSQFEGGPAETQYF. As DNA, the CDR3 is TGCGCCAGCAGCCAATTCGAGGGGGGGCCTGCGGAGACCCAGTACTTC.

The genes are TRBV18 and TRBJ2-3, with D perhaps TRBD1 (5 bases). This CDR3 contains 15 residues. Trimming shortened V by 2 bases and J by 5 bases, and 14 bases separated the two germline ends. Germline V CDR1 and CDR2: KGHSH, LQKENI. CDR3 protein: CASSPVIQGGDTQYF. Written as DNA, the CDR3 is TGTGCCAGCTCACCAGTAATTCAGGGTGGAGATACGCAGTATTTT.

This rearrangement joins TRBV7-2 to TRBJ2-5, with 9 nucleotides matching TRBD2. The CDR3 extends over 14 amino acids. Germline V CDR1 and CDR2: SGHTA, FQGNSA. Germline trimming cut 7 bases from V and 2 bases from J; bases unmatched to any gene: 5. CDR3 nucleotides: TGTGCCAGCACCACGACTAGCGGACAAGAGACCCAGTACTTC. This translates into CASTTTSGQETQYF.

CDR3 coding DNA: TGTGCCAGCAGCTTACAGGGGTCCCAAGAGACCCAGTACTTC. This gives the protein CASSLQGSQETQYF. The rearrangement uses TRBV7-2 and TRBJ2-5; TRBD1 is a possible D gene (6 bases). The germline V gene encodes CDR1 SGHTA and CDR2 FQGNSA. Trimming removed 2 bases from V and 1 base from J, with 8 bases in between. The CDR3 loop spans 14 amino acids. Supplemented by reference TRBV7-2 and TRBJ2-5, the full variable domain reads GAGVSQSPSNKVTEKGKDVELRCDPISGHTALYWYRQSLGQGLEFLIYFQGNSAPDKSGLPSDRFSAERTGGSVSTLTIQRTQQEDSAVYLCASSLQGSQETQYFGPGTRLLVL.

The chain is built from TRBV6-5 and TRBJ2-7; 13 bases align to TRBD2. This CDR3 is built from 15 residues. J lost 3 bases, V lost 5 bases, and 4 bases had no gene match. The germline V gene has CDR1 MNHEY and CDR2 SVGAGI. DNA for the CDR3: TGTGCCAGCAGTACCCGGACTAGCGGGAGCTACGAGCAGTACTTC. Amino acids: CASSTRTSGSYEQYF.

The chain links TRBV10-1 to TRBJ2-1; 8 nucleotides align to TRBD2. CDR3 length: 16 amino acids. V was pared by 0 bases and J by 1 base, with 2 bases of the junction left unmatched. Germline V gene lookup returns CDR1 WNHNN and CDR2 SYGVQD (reference sequence). CDR3 DNA: TGCGCCAGCAGTGAGTCACGGGGGGGATCCTACAATGAGCAGTTCTTC. Residues: CASSESRGGSYNEQFF.

This clone has a handful of counts. This chain uses TRBV5-4 with TRBJ1-1, with 10 positions matching TRBD1. The CDR3 spans 16 residues. CDR1 SGHNT and CDR2 YYREEE come from the germline V gene (reference sequence). V trimming: 0 bases; J trimming: 0 bases; junction bases outside the gene matches: 2. This CDR3 is CASSLEGQGMNTEAFF. CDR3 nucleotide sequence: TGTGCCAGCAGCTTGGAGGGACAGGGGATGAACACTGAAGCTTTCTTT.

This clone was seen ten or more times. This chain links TRBV25-1 with TRBJ2-7; tentative D call: TRBD2 (6 bases). Per the germline V gene, CDR1 is MGHDK and CDR2 is SYGVNS. Trimming took 8 bases from V and 7 from J, leaving 18 bases between them. This CDR3 is built from 13 residues. The CDR3, as DNA: TGTGCCAGCGGGGACTTGAGGCGTGGAGAGCAGTACTTC. It encodes CASGDLRRGEQYF.

The J gene is TRBJ2-3, the V gene TRBV5-1; 10 bases agree with TRBD2. The CDR3 is 15 residues long. Per germline, CDR1 SGHRS and CDR2 YFSETQ. J gave up 2 bases and V 4 bases, and 4 bases lay outside the gene matches. DNA for the CDR3: TGCGCCAGCAGCACTAGCGGGACAGCCACAGATACGCAGTATTTT. It yields the protein CASSTSGTATDTQYF.

The chain combines TRBV5-3 with TRBJ1-1; no clear D gene. TRBV5-3 is marked as an open reading frame, function uncertain. The CDR3 is 16 amino acids. V was cut by 1 base and J by 7 bases, with 20 bases left in between. The CDR3 protein is CARSLRPGQISGEAFF. CDR3 coding DNA: TGTGCCAGAAGCTTGAGACCGGGCCAAATCTCGGGTGAAGCTTTCTTT.

This clone was seen a few times. Other DNA sequences in this specimen translate into the identical CDR3. The V and J genes are TRBV11-2 and TRBJ2-5; D gene uncertain. Between the trimmed V and J ends, which lost 1 base and 5 bases, there was a span of 5 bases. The CDR3 loop spans 12 amino acids. CDR1 SGHAT and CDR2 FQNNGV come from the germline V gene. The CDR3 DNA is TGTGCCAGCAGCTTAGCTAGGGAGACCCAGTACTTC. This sequence encodes CASSLARETQYF.

This clone was seen at least ten times. Other DNA sequences in this specimen translate into the identical CDR3. The chain uses TRBV18 and TRBJ2-3, with D tentatively TRBD2 (6 bases). The CDR3 runs 15 residues. Trimming pared 3 bases from V and 1 base from J, leaving 11 bases between. From germline, CDR1 is KGHSH and CDR2 LQKENI. The DNA of the CDR3 is TGTGCCAGCTCACCGCCTAGCGCCGGCACAGATACGCAGTATTTT. Translating gives CASSPPSAGTDTQYF.

The chain joins TRBV5-1 to TRBJ2-3; 11 nucleotides align to TRBD2. The CDR3 covers 17 residues. The J segment lost 2 bases and the V segment lost 0 bases, leaving 5 bases of the junction unmatched. The germline gives CDR1 SGHRS, CDR2 YFSETQ. CDR3 DNA sequence: TGCGCCAGCAGCTTGGGGCTAGCGGGAGGACTCACAGATACGCAGTATTTT. Translated, it gives CASSLGLAGGLTDTQYF.